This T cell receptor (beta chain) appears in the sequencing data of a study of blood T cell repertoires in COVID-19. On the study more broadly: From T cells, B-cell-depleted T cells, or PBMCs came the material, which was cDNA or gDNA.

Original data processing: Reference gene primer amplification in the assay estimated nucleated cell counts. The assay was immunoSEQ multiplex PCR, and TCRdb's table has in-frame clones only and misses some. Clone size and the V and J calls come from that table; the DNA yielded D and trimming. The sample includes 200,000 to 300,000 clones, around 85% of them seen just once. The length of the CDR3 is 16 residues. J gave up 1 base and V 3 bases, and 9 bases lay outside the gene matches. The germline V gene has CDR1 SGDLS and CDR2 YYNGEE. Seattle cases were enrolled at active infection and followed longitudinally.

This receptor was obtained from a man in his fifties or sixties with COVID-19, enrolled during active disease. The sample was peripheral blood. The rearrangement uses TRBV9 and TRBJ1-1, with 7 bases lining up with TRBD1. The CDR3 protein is CASSGTGNSGNTEAFF. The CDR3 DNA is TGTGCCAGCAGCGGGACAGGCAACAGCGGGAACACTGAAGCTTTCTTT.